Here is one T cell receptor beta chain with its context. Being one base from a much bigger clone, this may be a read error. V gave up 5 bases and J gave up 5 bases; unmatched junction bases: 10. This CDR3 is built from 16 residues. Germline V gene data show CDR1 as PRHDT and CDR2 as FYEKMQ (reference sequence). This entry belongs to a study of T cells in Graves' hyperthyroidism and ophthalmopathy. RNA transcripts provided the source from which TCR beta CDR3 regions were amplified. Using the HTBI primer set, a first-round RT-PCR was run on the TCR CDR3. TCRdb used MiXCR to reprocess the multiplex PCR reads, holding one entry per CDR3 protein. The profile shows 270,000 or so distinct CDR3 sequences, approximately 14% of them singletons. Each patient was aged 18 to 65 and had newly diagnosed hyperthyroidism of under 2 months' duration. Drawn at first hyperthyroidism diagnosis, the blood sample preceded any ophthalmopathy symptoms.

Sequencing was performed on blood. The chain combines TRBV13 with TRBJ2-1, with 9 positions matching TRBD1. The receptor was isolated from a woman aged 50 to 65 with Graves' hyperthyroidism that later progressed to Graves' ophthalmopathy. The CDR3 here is CASSTLGGQGDNEQFF. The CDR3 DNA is TGTGCCAGCAGCACCTTAGGGGGACAGGGCGACAATGAGCAGTTCTTC.